This T cell receptor (beta chain) appears in the sequencing data of a study of beta chain features in type 1 diabetes. The study's findings and limits: Relative to healthy donors, patients appeared to have naive, central memory and Treg TCRB repertoires that were more similar. No resolution was reached here on whether HLA type influences TCRB rearrangement. Reads derived from cDNA could over-represent cells showing high TCR expression. Among all four CD4+ subsets, Type 1 diabetes patients had TCRB CDR3s that were moderately but significantly shorter.

Sequenced material consisted of expressed TCRB transcripts (all of the isolated RNA was reverse transcribed). Method: immunoSEQ multiplex PCR; TCRdb's copy keeps in-frame clones and lacks some. The sample consists of nearly 700,000 clones, roughly 13% of them appearing once. This clone was observed a few times. Antigen unknown. This clonotype was obtained from a man in his late teens or twenties with type 1 diabetes. Specimen: naive CD4+ T cells from blood.

The CDR3 sequence is CASSPNPGQGADSPLHF. As DNA, the CDR3 is TGTGCCAGCAGCCCAAACCCGGGACAGGGAGCTGATTCACCCCTCCACTTT. The V and J genes are TRBV7-6 and TRBJ1-6; TRBD1 matches 9 bases. This CDR3 is 17 amino acids long. Germline CDR1 and CDR2: SGHVS and FNYEAQ. V dropped 5 bases and J dropped 8; count of bases not matched to a gene: 13.